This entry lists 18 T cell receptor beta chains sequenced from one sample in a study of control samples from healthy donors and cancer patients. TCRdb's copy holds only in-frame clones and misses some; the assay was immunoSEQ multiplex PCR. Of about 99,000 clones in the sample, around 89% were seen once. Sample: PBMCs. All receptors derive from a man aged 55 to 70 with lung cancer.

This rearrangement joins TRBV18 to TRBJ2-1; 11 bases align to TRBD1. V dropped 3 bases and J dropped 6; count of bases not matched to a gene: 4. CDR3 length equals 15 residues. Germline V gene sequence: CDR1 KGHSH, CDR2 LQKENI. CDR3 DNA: TGTGCCAGCTCACCTCGGGACAGGGGGGTCAATGAGCAGTTCTTC. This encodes CASSPRDRGVNEQFF. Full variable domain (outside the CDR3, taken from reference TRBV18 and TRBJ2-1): NAGVMQNPRHLVRRRGQEARLRCSPMKGHSHVYWYRQLPEEGLKFMVYLQKENIIDESGMPKERFSAEFPKEGPSILRIQQVVRGDSAAYFCASSPRDRGVNEQFFGPGTRLTVL.

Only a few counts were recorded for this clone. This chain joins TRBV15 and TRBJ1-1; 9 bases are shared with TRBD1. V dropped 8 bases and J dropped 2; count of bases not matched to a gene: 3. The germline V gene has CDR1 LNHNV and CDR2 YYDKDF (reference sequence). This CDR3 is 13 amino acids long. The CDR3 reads CATVDRGNTEAFF. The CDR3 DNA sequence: TGTGCCACCGTGGACAGGGGAAACACTGAAGCTTTCTTT.

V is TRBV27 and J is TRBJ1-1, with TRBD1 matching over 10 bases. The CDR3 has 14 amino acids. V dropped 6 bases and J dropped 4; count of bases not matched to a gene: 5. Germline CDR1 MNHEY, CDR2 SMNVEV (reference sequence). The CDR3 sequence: CASRPGQGGTEAFF. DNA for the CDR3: TGTGCCAGCAGACCCGGACAGGGGGGCACTGAAGCTTTCTTT.

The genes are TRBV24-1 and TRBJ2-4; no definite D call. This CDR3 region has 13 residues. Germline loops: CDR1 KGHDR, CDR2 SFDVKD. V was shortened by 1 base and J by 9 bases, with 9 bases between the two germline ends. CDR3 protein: CATSDFSGSIQYF. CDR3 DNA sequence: TGTGCCACCAGTGATTTTTCGGGCTCCATTCAGTACTTC.

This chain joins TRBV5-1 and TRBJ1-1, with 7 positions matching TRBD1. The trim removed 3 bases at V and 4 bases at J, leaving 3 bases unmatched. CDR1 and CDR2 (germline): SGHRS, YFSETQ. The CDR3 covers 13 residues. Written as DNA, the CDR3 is TGCGCCAGCAGCTACGACAGGGTCACTGAAGCTTTCTTT. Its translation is CASSYDRVTEAFF.

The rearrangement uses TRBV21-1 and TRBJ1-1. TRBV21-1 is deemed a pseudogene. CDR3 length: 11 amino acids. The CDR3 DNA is TGTGCCAGCTGTTGGGGCACTGAAGCTTTCTTT. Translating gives CASCWGTEAFF.

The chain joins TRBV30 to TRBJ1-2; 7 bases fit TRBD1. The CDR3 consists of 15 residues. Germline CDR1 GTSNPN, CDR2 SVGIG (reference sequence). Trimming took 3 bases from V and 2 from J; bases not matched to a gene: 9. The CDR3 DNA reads TGTGCCTGGAGCCACACCAGGGGGGGCAACTATGGCTACACCTTC. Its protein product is CAWSHTRGGNYGYTF.

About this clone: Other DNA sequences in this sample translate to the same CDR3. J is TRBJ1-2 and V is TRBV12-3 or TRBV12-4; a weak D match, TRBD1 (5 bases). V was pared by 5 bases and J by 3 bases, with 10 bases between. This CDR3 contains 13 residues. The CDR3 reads CASSLRGDYGYTF. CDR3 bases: TGTGCCAGCAGTCTTAGGGGCGACTATGGCTACACCTTC.

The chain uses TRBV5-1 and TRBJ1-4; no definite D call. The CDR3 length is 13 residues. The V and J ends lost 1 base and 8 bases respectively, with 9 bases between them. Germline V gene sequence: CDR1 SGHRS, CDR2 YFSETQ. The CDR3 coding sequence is TGCGCCAGCAGCTTGAGGCCAGAGGAAAAACTGTTTTTT. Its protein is CASSLRPEEKLFF.

CDR3 bases: TGTGCCAGCTCACCAAGGACGGAATATGGCTACACCTTC. This codes for CASSPRTEYGYTF. The rearrangement links TRBV18 to TRBJ1-2; D gene unclear. Germline CDR1 is KGHSH and CDR2 is LQKENI. This CDR3 has 13 amino acids. V was shortened by 2 bases and J by 5 bases, with 9 bases between the two germline ends.

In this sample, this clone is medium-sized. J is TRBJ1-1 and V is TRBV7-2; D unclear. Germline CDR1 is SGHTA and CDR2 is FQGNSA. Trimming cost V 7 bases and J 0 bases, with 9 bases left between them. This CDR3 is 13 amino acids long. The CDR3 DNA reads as TGTGCCAGCACCCAAAACATGAACACTGAAGCTTTCTTT. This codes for CASTQNMNTEAFF.

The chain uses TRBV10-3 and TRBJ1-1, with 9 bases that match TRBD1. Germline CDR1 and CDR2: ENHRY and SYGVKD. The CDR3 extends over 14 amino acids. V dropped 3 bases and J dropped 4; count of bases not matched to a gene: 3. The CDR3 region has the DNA TGTGCCATCAGTGATGACAGGGGGGGCACTGAAGCTTTCTTT. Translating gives CAISDDRGGTEAFF.

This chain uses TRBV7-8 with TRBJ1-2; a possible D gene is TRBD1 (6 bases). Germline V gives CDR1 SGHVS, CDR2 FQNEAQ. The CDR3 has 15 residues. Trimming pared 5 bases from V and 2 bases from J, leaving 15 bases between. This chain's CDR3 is CASSAGHQSNYGYTF. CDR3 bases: TGTGCCAGCAGCGCGGGACACCAATCAAACTATGGCTACACCTTC.

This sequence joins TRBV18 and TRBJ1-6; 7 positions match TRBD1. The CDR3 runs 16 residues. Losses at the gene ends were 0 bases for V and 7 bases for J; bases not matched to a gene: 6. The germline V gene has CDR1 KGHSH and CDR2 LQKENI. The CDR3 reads CASSPPDRAGNSPLHF. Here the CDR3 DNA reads TGTGCCAGCTCACCACCTGACAGGGCAGGCAATTCACCCCTCCACTTT.

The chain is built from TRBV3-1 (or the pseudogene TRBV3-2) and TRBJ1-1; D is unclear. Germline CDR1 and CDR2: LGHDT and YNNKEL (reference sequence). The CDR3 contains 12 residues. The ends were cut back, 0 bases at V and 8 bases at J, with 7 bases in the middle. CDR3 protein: CASSQERYEAFF. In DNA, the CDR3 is TGTGCCAGCAGCCAAGAGAGGTACGAAGCTTTCTTT.

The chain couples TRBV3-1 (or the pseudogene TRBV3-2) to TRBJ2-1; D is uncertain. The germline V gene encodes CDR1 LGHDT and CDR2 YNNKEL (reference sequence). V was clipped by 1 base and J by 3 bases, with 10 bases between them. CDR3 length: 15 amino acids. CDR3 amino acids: CASSQVWAGYNEQFF. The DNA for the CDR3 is TGTGCCAGCAGCCAAGTGTGGGCAGGCTACAATGAGCAGTTCTTC.

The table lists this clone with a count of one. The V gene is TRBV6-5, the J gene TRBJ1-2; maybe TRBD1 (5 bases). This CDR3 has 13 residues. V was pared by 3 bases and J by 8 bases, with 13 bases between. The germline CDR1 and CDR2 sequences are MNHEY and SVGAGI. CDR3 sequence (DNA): TGTGCCAGCAGTTATTCAGGGTTGGAGGGCTACACCTTC. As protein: CASSYSGLEGYTF.

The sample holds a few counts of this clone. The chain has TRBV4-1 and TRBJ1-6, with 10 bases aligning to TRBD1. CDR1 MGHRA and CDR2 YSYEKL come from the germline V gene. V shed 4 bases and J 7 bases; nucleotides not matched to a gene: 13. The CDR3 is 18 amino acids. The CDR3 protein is CASSRDHPGQGWNSPLHF. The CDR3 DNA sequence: TGCGCCAGCAGCCGAGATCATCCGGGACAGGGGTGGAATTCACCCCTCCACTTT.